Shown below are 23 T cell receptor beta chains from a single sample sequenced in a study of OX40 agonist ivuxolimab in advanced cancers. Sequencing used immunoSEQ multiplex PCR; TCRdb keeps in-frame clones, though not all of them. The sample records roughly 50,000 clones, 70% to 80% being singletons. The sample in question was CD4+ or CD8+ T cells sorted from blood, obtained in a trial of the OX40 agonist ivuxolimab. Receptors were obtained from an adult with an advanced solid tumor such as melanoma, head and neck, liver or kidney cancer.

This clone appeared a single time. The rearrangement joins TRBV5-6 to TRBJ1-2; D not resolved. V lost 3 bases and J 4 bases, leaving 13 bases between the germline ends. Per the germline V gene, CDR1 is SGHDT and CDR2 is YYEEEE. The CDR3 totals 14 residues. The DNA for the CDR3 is TGTGCCAGCAGCTCGATAGACACGTTCTATGGCTACACCTTC. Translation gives CASSSIDTFYGYTF.

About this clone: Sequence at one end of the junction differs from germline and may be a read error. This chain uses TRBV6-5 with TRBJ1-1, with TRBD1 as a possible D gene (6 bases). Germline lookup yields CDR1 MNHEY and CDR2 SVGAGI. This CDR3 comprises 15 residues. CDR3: CASNRGGGVNTEAFF. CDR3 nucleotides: TGTGCTAGCAATAGGGGGGGAGGGGTAAACACTGAAGCTTTCTTT.

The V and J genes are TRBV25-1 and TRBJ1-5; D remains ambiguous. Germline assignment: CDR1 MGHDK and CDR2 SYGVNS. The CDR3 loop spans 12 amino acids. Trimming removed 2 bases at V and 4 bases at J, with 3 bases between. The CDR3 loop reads CASSEANQPQHF. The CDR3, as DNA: TGTGCCAGCAGTGAAGCTAATCAGCCCCAGCATTTT.

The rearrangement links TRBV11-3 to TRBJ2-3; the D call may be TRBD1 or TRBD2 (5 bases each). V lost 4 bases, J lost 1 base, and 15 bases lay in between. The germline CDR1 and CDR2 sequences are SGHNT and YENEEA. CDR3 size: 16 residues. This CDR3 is CASSSGTGSRTDTQYF. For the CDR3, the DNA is TGTGCCAGCAGCTCTGGGACGGGGAGCCGCACAGATACGCAGTATTTT.

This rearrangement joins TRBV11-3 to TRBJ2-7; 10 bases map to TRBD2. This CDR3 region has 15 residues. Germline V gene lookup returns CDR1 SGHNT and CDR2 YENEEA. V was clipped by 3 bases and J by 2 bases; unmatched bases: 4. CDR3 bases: TGTGCCAGCAGCTTGAGGACTAGCGGCCCCTACGAGCAGTACTTC. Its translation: CASSLRTSGPYEQYF.

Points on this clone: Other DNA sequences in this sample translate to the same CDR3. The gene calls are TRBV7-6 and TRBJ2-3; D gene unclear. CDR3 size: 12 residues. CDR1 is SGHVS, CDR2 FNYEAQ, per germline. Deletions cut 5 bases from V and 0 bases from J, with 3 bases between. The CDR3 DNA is TGTGCCAGCAGCCTAAGCACAGATACGCAGTATTTT. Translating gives CASSLSTDTQYF.

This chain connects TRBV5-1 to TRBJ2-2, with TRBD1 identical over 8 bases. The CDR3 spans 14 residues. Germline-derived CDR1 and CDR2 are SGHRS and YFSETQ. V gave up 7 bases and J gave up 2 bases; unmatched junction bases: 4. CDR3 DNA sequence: TGCGCCAGCTCGGGACAGGCCAACACCGGGGAGCTGTTTTTT. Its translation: CASSGQANTGELFF.

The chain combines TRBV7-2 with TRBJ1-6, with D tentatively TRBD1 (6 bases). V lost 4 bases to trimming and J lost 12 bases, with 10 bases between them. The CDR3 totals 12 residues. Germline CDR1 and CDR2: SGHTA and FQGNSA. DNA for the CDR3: TGTGCCAGCAGCTCGGACAGACTACCCCTCCACTTT. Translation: CASSSDRLPLHF.

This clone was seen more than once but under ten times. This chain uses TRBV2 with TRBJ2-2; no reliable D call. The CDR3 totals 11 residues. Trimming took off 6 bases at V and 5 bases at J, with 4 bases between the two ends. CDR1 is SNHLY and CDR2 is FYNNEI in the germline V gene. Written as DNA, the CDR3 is TGTGCCAGCAGCAAGACCGGGGAGCTGTTTTTT. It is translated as CASSKTGELFF.

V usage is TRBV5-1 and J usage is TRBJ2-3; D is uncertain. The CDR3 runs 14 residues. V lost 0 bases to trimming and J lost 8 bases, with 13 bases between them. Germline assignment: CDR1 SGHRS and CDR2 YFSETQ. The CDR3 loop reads CASSLDLGEGTQYF. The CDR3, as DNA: TGCGCCAGCAGCTTGGACCTGGGCGAAGGTACGCAGTATTTT.

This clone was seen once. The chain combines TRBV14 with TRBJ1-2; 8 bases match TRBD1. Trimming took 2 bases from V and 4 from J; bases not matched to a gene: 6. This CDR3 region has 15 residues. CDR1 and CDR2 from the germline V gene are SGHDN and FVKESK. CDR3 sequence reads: CASSQLYGQGYGYTF. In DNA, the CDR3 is TGTGCCAGCAGCCAACTCTACGGACAGGGCTATGGCTACACCTTC.

The CDR3 loop is CASSEAYRVGYTF. The CDR3 DNA reads TGTGCCAGCAGTGAAGCCTACAGGGTTGGCTACACCTTC. The J gene is TRBJ1-2, the V gene TRBV2; D may be TRBD1 (6 bases). There are 13 residues in the CDR3. V lost 0 bases to trimming and J lost 7 bases, with 9 bases between them. CDR1 SNHLY and CDR2 FYNNEI come from the germline V gene.

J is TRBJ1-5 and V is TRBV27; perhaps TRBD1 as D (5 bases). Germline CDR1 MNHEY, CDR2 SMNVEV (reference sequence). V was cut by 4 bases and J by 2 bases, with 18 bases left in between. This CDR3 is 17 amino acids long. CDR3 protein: CASSYSVTPGGNQPQHF. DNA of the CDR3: TGTGCCAGCAGTTACTCGGTCACCCCGGGGGGCAATCAGCCCCAGCATTTT.

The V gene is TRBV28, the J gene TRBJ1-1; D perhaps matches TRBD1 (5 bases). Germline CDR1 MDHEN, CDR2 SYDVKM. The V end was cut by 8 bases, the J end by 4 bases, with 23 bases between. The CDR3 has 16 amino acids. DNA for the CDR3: TGTGCCAGCCCTCCTTGGCGGGGGGTCACGGGCACTGAAGCTTTCTTT. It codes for CASPPWRGVTGTEAFF.

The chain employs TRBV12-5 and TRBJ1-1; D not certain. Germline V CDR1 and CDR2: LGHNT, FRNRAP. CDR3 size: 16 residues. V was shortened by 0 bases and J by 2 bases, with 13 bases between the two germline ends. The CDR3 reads CASGLVIAGTNTEAFF. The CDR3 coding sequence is TGTGCTAGTGGTTTGGTAATAGCCGGAACCAACACTGAAGCTTTCTTT.

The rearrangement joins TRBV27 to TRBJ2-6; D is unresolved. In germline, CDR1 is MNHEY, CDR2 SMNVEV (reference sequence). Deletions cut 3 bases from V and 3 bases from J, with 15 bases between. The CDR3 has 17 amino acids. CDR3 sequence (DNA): TGTGCCAGCAGTTTGAAAGCGACTTGGGGTGGGGCCAACGTCCTGACTTTC. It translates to CASSLKATWGGANVLTF.

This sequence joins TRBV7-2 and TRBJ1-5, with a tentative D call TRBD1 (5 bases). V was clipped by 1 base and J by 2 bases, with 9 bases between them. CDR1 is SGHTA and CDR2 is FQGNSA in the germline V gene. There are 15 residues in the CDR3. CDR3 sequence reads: CASSLERGGNQPQHF. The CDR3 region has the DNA TGTGCCAGCAGCTTAGAACGGGGGGGCAATCAGCCCCAGCATTTT.

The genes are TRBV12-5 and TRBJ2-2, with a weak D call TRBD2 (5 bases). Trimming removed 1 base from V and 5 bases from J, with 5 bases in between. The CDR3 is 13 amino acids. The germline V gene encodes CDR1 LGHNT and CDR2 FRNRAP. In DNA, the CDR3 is TGTGCTAGTGGTTTGGGAGGGACCGGGGAGCTGTTTTTT. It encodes CASGLGGTGELFF.

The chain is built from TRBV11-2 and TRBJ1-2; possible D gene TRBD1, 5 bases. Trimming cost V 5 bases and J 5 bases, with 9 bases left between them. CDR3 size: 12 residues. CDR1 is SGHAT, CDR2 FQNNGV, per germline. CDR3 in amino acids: CASSQGEYGYTF. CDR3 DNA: TGTGCCAGCAGCCAAGGGGAATATGGCTACACCTTC. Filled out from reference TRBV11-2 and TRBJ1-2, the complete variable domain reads EAGVAQSPRYKIIEKRQSVAFWCNPISGHATLYWYQQILGQGPKLLIQFQNNGVVDDSQLPKDRFSAERLKGVDSTLKIQPAKLEDSAVYLCASSQGEYGYTFGSGTRLTVV.

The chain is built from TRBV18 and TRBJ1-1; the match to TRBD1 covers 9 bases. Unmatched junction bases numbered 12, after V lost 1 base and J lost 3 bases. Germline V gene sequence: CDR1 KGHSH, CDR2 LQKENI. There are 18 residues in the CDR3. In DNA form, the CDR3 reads TGTGCCAGCTCACCACGTGTCCCGGGACAGGGTTGGTACACTGAAGCTTTCTTT. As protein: CASSPRVPGQGWYTEAFF.

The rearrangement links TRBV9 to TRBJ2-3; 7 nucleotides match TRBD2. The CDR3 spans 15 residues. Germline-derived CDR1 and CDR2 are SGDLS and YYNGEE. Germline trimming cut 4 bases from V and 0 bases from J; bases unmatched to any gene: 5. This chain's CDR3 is CASSRRGGSTDTQYF. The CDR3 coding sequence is TGTGCCAGCAGCCGCCGCGGGGGAAGCACAGATACGCAGTATTTT.

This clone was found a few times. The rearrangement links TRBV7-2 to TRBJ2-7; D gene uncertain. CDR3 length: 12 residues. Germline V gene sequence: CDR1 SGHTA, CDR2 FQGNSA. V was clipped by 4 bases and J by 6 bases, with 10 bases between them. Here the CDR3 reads CASSWSKREQYF. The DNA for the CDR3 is TGTGCCAGCAGCTGGAGCAAACGCGAGCAGTACTTC.

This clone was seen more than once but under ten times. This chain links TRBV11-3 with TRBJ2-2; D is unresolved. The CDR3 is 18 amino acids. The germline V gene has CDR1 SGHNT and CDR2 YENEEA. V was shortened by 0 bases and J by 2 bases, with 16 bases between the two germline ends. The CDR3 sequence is CASSLEGHLWANTGELFF. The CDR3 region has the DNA TGTGCCAGCAGCTTAGAGGGCCACCTTTGGGCCAACACCGGGGAGCTGTTTTTT.